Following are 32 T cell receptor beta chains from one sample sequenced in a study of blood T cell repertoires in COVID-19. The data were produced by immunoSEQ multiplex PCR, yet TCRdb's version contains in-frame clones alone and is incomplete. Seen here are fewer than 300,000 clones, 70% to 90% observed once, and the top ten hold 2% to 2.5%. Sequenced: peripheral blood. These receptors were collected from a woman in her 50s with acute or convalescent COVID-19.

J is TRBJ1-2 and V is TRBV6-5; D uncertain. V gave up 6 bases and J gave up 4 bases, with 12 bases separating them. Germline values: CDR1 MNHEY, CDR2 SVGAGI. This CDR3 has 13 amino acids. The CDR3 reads CASSEAGGYGYTF. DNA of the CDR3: TGTGCCAGCAGCGAGGCGGGCGGCTATGGCTACACCTTC.

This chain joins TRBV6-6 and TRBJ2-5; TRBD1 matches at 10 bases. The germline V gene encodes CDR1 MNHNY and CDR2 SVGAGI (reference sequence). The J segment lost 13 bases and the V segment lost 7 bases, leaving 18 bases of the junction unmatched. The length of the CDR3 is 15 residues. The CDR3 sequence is CASTPQLGQGRTVYF. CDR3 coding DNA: TGTGCCAGCACCCCTCAATTGGGACAGGGGCGCACAGTGTACTTC.

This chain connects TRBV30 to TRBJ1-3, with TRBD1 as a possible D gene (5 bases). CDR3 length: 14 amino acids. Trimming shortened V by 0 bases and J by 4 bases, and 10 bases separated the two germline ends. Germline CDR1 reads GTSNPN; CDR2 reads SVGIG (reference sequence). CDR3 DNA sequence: TGTGCCTGGAGTGTAGGGGTAGCCGGAAACACCATATATTTT. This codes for CAWSVGVAGNTIYF.

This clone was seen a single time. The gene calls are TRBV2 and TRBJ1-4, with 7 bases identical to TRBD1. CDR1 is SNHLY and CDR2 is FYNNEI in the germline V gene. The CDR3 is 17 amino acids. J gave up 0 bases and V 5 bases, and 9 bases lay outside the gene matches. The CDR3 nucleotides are TGTGCCAGCAGTCCACGACAGGGAATCGCAACTAATGAAAAACTGTTTTTT. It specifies CASSPRQGIATNEKLFF.

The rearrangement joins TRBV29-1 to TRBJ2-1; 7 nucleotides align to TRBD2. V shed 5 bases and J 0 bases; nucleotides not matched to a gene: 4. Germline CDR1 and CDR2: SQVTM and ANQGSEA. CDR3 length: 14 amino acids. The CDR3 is CSVLAESSYNEQFF. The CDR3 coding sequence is TGCAGCGTTCTAGCGGAGAGCTCCTACAATGAGCAGTTCTTC.

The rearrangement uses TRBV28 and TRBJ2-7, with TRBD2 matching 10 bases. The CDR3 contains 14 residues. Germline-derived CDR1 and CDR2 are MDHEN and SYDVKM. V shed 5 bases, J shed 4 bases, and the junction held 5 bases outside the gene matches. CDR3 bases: TGTGCCAGCAGTCCCAGGACTAGCGGATACGAGCAGTACTTC. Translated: CASSPRTSGYEQYF.

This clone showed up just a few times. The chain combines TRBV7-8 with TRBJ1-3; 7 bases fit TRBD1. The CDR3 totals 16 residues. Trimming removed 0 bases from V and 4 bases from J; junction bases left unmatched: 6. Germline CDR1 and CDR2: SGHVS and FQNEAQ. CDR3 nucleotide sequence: TGTGCCAGCAGCTTAGCCCAGGGGGTTTTGGGAAACACCATATATTTT. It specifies CASSLAQGVLGNTIYF.

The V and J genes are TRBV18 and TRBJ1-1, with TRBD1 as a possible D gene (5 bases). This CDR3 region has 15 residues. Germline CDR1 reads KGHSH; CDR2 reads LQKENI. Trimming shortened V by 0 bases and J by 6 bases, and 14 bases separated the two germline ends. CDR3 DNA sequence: TGTGCCAGCTCACCACCCTCCAGGGAAGGCGCTGAAGCTTTCTTT. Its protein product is CASSPPSREGAEAFF.

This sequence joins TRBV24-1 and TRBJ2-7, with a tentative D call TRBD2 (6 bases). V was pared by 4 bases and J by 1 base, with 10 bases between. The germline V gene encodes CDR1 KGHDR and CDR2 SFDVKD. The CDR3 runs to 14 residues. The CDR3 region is CATSDGTVSYEQYF. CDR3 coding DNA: TGTGCCACCAGTGACGGGACTGTATCCTACGAGCAGTACTTC.

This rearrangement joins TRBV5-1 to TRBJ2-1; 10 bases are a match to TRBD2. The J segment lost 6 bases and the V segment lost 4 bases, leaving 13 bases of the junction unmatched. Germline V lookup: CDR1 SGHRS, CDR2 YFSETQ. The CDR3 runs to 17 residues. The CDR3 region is CASSPFGTSASGNEQFF. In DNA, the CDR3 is TGCGCCAGCAGCCCGTTTGGGACTAGCGCGTCGGGCAATGAGCAGTTCTTC. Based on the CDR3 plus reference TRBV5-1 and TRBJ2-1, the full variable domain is KAGVTQTPRYLIKTRGQQVTLSCSPISGHRSVSWYQQTPGQGLQFLFEYFSETQRNKGNFPGRFSGRQFSNSRSEMNVSTLELGDSALYLCASSPFGTSASGNEQFFGPGTRLTVL.

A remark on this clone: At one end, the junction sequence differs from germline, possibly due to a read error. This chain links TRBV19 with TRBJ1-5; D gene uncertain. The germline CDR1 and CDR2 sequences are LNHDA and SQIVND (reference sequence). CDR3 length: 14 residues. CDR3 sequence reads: CASSDSFSNQLQHF. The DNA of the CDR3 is TGTGCCAGTAGTGACTCTTTTAGCAATCAGCTCCAGCATTTT.

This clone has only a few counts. CDR3 in amino acids: CATSPGRGINTGELFF. The CDR3 nucleotides are TGTGCCACCAGCCCCGGAAGGGGGATAAACACCGGGGAGCTGTTTTTT. This chain joins TRBV15 and TRBJ2-2; possibly TRBD1 for D (6 bases). The germline gives CDR1 LNHNV, CDR2 YYDKDF (reference sequence). Trimming removed 5 bases at V and 2 bases at J, with 15 bases between. The CDR3 length is 16 residues.

The CDR3 protein is CASSFFREINEKLFF. Here the CDR3 DNA reads TGTGCCAGCAGTTTTTTCCGAGAAATTAATGAAAAACTGTTTTTT. J is TRBJ1-4 and V is TRBV28; D is ambiguous. Trimming left V 3 bases short and J 4 bases short, with 12 bases between. The germline V gene encodes CDR1 MDHEN and CDR2 SYDVKM. The CDR3 sequence is 15 residues long.

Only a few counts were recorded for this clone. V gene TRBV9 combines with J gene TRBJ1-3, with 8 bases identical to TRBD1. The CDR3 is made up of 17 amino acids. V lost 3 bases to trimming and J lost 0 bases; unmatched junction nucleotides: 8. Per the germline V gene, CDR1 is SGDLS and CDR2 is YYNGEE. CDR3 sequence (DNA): TGTGCCAGCAGCGAAATGACAGGGGCCCTCTCTGGAAACACCATATATTTT. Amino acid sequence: CASSEMTGALSGNTIYF.

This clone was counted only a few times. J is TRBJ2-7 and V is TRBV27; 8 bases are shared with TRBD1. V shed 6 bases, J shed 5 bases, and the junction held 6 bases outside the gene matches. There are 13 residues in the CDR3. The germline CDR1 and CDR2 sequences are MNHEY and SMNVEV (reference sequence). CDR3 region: CASSRGRGDEQYF. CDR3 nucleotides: TGTGCCAGCAGCAGGGGGCGCGGCGACGAGCAGTACTTC.

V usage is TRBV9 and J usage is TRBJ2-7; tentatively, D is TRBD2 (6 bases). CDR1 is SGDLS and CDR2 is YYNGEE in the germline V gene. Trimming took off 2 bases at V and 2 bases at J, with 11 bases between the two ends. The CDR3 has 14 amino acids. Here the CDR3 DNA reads TGTGCCAGCAGCGTTGGAACTAGCCCCTACGAGCAGTACTTC. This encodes CASSVGTSPYEQYF.

The CDR3 protein is CASSVATGIQETQYF. DNA of the CDR3: TGCGCCAGCAGCGTCGCGACAGGAATCCAAGAGACCCAGTACTTC. This chain uses TRBV5-1 with TRBJ2-5, with D possibly being TRBD1 (6 bases). Deletions cut 4 bases from V and 1 base from J, with 14 bases between. CDR3 length equals 15 residues. Germline CDR1 SGHRS, CDR2 YFSETQ. Full variable domain (rest looked up from reference TRBV5-1 and TRBJ2-5): KAGVTQTPRYLIKTRGQQVTLSCSPISGHRSVSWYQQTPGQGLQFLFEYFSETQRNKGNFPGRFSGRQFSNSRSEMNVSTLELGDSALYLCASSVATGIQETQYFGPGTRLLVL.

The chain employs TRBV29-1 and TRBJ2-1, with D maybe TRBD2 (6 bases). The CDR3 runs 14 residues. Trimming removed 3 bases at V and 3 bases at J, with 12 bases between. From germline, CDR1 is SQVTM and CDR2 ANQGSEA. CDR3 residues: CSVEISGNYNEQFF. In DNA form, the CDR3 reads TGCAGCGTTGAGATTAGCGGCAACTACAATGAGCAGTTCTTC.

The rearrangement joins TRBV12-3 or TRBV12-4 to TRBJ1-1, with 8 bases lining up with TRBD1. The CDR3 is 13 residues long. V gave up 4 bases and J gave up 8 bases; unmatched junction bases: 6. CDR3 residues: CASSYTGGWEAFF. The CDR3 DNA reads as TGTGCCAGCAGTTATACAGGGGGTTGGGAAGCTTTCTTT.

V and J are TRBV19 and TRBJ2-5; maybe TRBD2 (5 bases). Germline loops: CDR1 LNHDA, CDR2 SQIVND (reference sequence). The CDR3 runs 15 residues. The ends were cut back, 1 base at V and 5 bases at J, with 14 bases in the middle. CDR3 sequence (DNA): TGTGCCAGTAGTATAGGTGGGAGATTGACGGAGACCCAGTACTTC. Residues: CASSIGGRLTETQYF.

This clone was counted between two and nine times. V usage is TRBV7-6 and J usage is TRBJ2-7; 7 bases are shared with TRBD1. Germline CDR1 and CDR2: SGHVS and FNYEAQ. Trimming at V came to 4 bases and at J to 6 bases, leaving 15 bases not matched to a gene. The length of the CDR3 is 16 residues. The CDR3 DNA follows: TGTGCCAGCAGCTCAGGCCTGGGACAGCAGCTAGGCGAGCAGTACTTC. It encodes CASSSGLGQQLGEQYF.

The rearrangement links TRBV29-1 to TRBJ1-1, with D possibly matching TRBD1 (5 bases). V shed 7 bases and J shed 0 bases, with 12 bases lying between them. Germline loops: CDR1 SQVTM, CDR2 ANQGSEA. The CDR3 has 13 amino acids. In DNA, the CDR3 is TGCAGCGGCGGGGACGGGATGAACACTGAAGCTTTCTTT. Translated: CSGGDGMNTEAFF.

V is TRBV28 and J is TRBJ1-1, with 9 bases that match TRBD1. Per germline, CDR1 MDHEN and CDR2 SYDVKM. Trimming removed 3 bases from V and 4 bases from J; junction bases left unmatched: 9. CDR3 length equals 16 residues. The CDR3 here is CASSFHTGGAGTEAFF. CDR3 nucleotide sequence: TGTGCCAGCAGTTTTCATACAGGGGGCGCAGGCACTGAAGCTTTCTTT.

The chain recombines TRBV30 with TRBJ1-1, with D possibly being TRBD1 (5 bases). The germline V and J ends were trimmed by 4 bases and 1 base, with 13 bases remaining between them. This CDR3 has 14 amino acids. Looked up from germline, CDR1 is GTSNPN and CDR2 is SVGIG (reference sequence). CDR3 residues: CAWKTRVTNTEAFF. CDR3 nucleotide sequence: TGTGCCTGGAAGACCAGGGTGACGAACACTGAAGCTTTCTTT.

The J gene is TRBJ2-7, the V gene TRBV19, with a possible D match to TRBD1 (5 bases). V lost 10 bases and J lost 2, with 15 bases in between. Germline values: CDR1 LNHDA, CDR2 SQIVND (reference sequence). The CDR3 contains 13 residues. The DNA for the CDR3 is TGTGCCACCCTGACCGAGGACACCTACGAGCAGTACTTC. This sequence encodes CATLTEDTYEQYF.

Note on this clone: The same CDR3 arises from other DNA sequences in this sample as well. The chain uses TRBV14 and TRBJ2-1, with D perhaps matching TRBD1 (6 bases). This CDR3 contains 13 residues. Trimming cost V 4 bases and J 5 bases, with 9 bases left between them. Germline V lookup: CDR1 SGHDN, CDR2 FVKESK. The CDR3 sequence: CASSLGQNNEQFF. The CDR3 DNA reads TGTGCCAGCAGCCTAGGACAGAACAATGAGCAGTTCTTC.

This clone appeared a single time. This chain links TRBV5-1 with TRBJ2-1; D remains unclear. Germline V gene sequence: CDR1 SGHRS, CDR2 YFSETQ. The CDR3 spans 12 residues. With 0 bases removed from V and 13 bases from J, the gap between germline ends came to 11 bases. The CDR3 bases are TGCGCCAGCAGCTTGGGTCTAATGCTACAGTTCTTC. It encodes CASSLGLMLQFF.

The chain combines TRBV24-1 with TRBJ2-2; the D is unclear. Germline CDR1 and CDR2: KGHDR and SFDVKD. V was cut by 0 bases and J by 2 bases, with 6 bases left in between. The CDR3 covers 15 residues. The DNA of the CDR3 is TGTGCCACCAGTGATTTGGACACAAACACCGGGGAGCTGTTTTTT. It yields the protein CATSDLDTNTGELFF.

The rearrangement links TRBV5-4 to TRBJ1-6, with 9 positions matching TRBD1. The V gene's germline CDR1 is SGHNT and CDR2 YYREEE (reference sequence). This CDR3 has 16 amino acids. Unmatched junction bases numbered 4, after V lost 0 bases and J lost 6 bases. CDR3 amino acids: CASSLGGQGRNSPLHF. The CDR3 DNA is TGTGCCAGCAGCTTGGGGGGACAGGGACGTAATTCACCCCTCCACTTT.

In DNA, the CDR3 is TGTGCCAGCGTGAGGGCGGGTTCCTACAATGAGCAGTTCTTC. Translating gives CASVRAGSYNEQFF. The rearrangement links TRBV6-5 to TRBJ2-1; possibly TRBD2 for D (5 bases). CDR1 and CDR2 from the germline V gene are MNHEY and SVGAGI. The V end lost 8 bases, the J end lost 1 base, and 12 bases lay between the germline ends. The CDR3 is 14 residues long.

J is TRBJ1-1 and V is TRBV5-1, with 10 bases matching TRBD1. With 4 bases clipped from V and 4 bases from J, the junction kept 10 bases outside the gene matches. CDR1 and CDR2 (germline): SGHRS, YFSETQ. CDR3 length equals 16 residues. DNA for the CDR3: TGCGCCAGCAGCGAGGCCCCGACAGGGGGCTTCACTGAAGCTTTCTTT. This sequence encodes CASSEAPTGGFTEAFF.

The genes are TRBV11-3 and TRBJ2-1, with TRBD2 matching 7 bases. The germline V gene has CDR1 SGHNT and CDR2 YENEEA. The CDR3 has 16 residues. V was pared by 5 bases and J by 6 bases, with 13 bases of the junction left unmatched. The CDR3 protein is CASSPGAGLGSNEQFF. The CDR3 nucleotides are TGTGCCAGCAGCCCCGGCGCCGGACTAGGGTCCAATGAGCAGTTCTTC.